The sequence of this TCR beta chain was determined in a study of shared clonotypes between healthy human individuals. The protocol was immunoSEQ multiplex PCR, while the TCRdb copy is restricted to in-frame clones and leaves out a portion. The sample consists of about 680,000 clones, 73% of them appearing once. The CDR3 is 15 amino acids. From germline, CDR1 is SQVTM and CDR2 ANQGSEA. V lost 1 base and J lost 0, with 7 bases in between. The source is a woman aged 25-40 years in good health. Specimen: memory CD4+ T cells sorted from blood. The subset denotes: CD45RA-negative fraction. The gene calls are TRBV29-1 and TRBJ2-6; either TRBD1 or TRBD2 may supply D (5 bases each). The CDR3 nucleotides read TGCAGCGTTGAAGTTGGGGGCTCTGGGGCCAACGTCCTGACTTTC. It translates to CSVEVGGSGANVLTF.